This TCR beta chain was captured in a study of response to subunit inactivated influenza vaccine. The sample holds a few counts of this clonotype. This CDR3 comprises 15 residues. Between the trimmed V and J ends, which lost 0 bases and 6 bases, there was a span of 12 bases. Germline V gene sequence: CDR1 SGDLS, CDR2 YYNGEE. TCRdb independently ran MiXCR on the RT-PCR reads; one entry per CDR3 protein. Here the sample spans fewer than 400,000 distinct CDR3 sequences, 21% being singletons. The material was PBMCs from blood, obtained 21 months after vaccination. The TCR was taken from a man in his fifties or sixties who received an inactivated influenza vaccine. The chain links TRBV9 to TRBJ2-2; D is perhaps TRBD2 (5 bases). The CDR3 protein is CASSVGGSPAGELFF. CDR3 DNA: TGTGCCAGCAGCGTAGGAGGGAGTCCGGCCGGGGAGCTGTTTTTT.